These 7 T cell receptor beta chains were sequenced from one sample in a study of post-analysis software for immune sequencing data. General observations from the study: Patients carried four or five TRBV segments more frequently than controls did, and TRBV5-6, TRBV5-1 and TRBV20-1 were among them.

What these receptors recognize is not known. TCR beta cDNA libraries had unique molecular identifiers. Each CDR3 protein gets one entry after TCRdb re-called the PCR reads with MiXCR. The data show a few hundred thousand distinct CDR3 sequences, with roughly a third seen just once and 4.5% to 5.5% held by the top ten. Input material: blood. The source is a girl between 5 and 17 years old with multiple sclerosis.

The chain employs TRBV6-1 and TRBJ1-3, with D tentatively TRBD1 (5 bases). V lost 6 bases and J 1 base, leaving 10 bases between the germline ends. Germline V gene data show CDR1 as MNHNS and CDR2 as SASEGT. The CDR3 runs to 14 residues. The CDR3 coding sequence is TGTGCCAGCAGGCCCCAGGGTTCTGGAAACACCATATATTTT. Amino acid sequence: CASRPQGSGNTIYF.

This rearrangement joins TRBV4-3 to TRBJ2-3; the D gene is possibly TRBD2 (5 bases). Germline CDR1 reads LGHNA; CDR2 reads YSLEER. The CDR3 covers 14 residues. Deletions cut 0 bases from V and 7 bases from J, with 11 bases between. As DNA, the CDR3 is TGCGCCAGCAGCCAAGAGCGGGCTAGCCATACGCAGTATTTT. It specifies CASSQERASHTQYF.

The gene calls are TRBV5-1 and TRBJ2-7, with 11 bases identical to TRBD1. There are 15 residues in the CDR3. Per germline, CDR1 SGHRS and CDR2 YFSETQ. The junction had 4 bases not matched to a gene; V was cut back by 4 bases and J by 1 base. The DNA of the CDR3 is TGCGCCAGCAGCCCCGGGACAGGGGGTTCCTACGAGCAGTACTTC. Its translation is CASSPGTGGSYEQYF.

Regarding this clonotype: A much larger clone sits a single nucleotide away, making a read error possible. The genes are TRBV6-1 and TRBJ2-1; weak D call: TRBD2 (7 bases). Trimming cost V 11 bases and J 5 bases, with 22 bases left between them. The CDR3 is 15 amino acids. Germline V gives CDR1 MNHNS, CDR2 SASEGT. The CDR3 DNA follows: TGTGCCGGCATACCGGGGGGCCGATCTCACAATGAGCAGTTCTTC. Its protein is CAGIPGGRSHNEQFF.

The chain couples TRBV12-5 to TRBJ1-5; D gene ambiguous. The CDR3 is 16 residues long. V was cut by 0 bases and J by 0 bases, with 9 bases left in between. Germline V gene data show CDR1 as LGHNT and CDR2 as FRNRAP. CDR3 DNA sequence: TGTGCTAGTGGTTTGGTGGGCCCTGATAGCAATCAGCCCCAGCATTTT. As protein: CASGLVGPDSNQPQHF.

The chain employs TRBV28 and TRBJ2-1; TRBD2 matches at 8 bases. The germline CDR1 and CDR2 sequences are MDHEN and SYDVKM. The CDR3 loop spans 15 amino acids. The trim removed 5 bases at V and 6 bases at J, leaving 9 bases unmatched. The CDR3 coding sequence is TGTGCCAGCAGTCTCGTCCGGGGGGGCTCCAATGAGCAGTTCTTC. This codes for CASSLVRGGSNEQFF.

Of note for this clonotype: This could be a read error, since a much larger clone is one nucleotide away. The chain links TRBV5-1 to TRBJ1-4; D is possibly TRBD1 (5 bases). V was pared by 2 bases and J by 7 bases, with 18 bases between. From germline, CDR1 is SGHRS and CDR2 YFSETQ. This CDR3 has 16 residues. In DNA, the CDR3 is TGCGCCAGCAGCTTACAAGACACCGGGGGGACTGAAAAACTGTTTTTT. This encodes CASSLQDTGGTEKLFF.